The present T cell receptor (beta chain) was sequenced within a study of blood T cell repertoires in COVID-19. Cohort 3 recovered donors had two negative PCRs, clearance, or symptom resolution. Using immunoSEQ multiplex PCR, the repertoire was profiled, and TCRdb retains in-frame clones only, with some absent. The sample shows 140,000 to 150,000 clones, around 86% of them seen only once. The sequenced sample was PBMCs or T cells enriched from blood (not recorded which). This TCR was sampled from a man aged 55 to 70 who had recovered from COVID-19.

In nucleotides, the CDR3 is TGTGCCAGCAGCTTAGTGGGACAGGGTCAAGAGACCCAGTACTTC. It yields the protein CASSLVGQGQETQYF. The V and J genes are TRBV11-2 and TRBJ2-5, with 9 bases fitting TRBD1. The junction had 2 bases not matched to a gene; V was cut back by 1 base and J by 2 bases. This CDR3 comprises 15 residues. Germline lookup yields CDR1 SGHAT and CDR2 FQNNGV.